The present T cell receptor (beta chain) was sequenced within a study of blood T cell repertoires in COVID-19. Study-level information: T cells, B-cell-depleted T cells, or PBMCs supplied cDNA or gDNA.

In assigning cohorts, the study relied on participant-reported clinical history. Authors' data handling: Scientists estimated how many nucleated cells there were by amplifying reference gene primers. Using immunoSEQ multiplex PCR, the repertoire was profiled, and TCRdb retains in-frame clones only, with some absent. The V and J calls and clone size are taken from that table; D and trimming were inferred from the DNA. The data contain about 320,000 clones, 87% of them seen just once; the ten biggest clones take up approximately 5.2%. The CDR3 is 14 amino acids. V lost 3 bases to trimming and J lost 3 bases; unmatched junction nucleotides: 4. The germline CDR1 and CDR2 sequences are SQVTM and ANQGSEA.

This chain connects TRBV29-1 to TRBJ1-4, with TRBD1 matching 7 bases. The TCR sequence derives from a woman aged 25 to 45 who had recovered from COVID-19. The sample consisted of PBMCs or T cells enriched from blood (not recorded which). The CDR3 nucleotides are TGCAGCGTTGACCCGACAGGGTCTAATGAAAAACTGTTTTTT. Residues: CSVDPTGSNEKLFF.